This TCR beta chain was identified in a study of blood T cells in healthy people across ages. A second PCR of roughly 7 to 11 cycles used a sample-barcoded 5' primer and a J-beta primer mix. At least 3 million CDR3-containing paired-end reads were obtained per sample. In TCRdb, the 5' RACE reads were re-called with MiXCR into one record per CDR3 protein. The data show 870,000 or so distinct CDR3 sequences, with more than 25% seen just once and 17% held by the top ten. Trimming removed 2 bases at V and 3 bases at J, with 10 bases between. Looked up from germline, CDR1 is MNHNY and CDR2 is SVGAGI (reference sequence). This CDR3 contains 14 residues. The study recruited healthy Caucasian donors from Russia who were aged about 6 to 95. They isolated at least 7 million PBMCs from each sample.

This sequence originates from a woman older than 75 in good health. Sequencing was performed on blood. V gene TRBV6-6 combines with J gene TRBJ1-2, with D possibly being TRBD1 (5 bases). The CDR3 coding sequence is TGTGCCAGCAGTTACGGAGGGGTCGACTATGGCTACACCTTC. It codes for CASSYGGVDYGYTF.